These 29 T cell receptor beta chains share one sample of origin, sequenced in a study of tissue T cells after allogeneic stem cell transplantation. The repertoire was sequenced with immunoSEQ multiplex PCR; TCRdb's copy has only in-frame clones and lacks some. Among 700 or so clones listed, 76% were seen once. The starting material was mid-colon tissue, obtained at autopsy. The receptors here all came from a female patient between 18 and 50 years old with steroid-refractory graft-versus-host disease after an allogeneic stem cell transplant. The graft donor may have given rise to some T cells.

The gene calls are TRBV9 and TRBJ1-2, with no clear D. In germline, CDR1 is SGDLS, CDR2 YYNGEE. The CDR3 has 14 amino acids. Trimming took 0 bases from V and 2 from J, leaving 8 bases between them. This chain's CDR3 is CASSVEVSNYGYTF. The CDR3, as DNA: TGTGCCAGCAGCGTAGAAGTCAGCAACTATGGCTACACCTTC.

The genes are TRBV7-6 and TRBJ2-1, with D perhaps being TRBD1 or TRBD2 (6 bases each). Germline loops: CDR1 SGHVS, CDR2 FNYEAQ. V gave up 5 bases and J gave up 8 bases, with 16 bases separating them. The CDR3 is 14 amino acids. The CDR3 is CASSPRGVAYEQFF. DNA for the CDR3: TGTGCCAGCAGCCCTAGGGGGGTAGCATATGAGCAGTTCTTC.

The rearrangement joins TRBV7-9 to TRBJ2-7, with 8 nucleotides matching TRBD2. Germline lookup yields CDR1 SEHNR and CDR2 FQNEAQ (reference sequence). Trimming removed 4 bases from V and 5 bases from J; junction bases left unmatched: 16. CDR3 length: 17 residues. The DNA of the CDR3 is TGTGCCAGCAGCTCTGGACTAGCTCTTTCCTTTCAACACGAGCAGTACTTC. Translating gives CASSSGLALSFQHEQYF. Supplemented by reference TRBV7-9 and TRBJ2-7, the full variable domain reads DTGVSQNPRHKITKRGQNVTFRCDPISEHNRLYWYRQTLGQGPEFLTYFQNEAQLEKSRLLSDRFSAERPKGSFSTLEIQRTEQGDSAMYLCASSSGLALSFQHEQYFGPGTRLTVT.

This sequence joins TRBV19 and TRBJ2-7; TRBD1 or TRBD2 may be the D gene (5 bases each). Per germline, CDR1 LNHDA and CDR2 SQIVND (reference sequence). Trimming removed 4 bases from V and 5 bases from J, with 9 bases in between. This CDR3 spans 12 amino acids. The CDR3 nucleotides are TGTGCCAGTAGTACGAGGGGCAACGAGCAGTACTTC. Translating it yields CASSTRGNEQYF.

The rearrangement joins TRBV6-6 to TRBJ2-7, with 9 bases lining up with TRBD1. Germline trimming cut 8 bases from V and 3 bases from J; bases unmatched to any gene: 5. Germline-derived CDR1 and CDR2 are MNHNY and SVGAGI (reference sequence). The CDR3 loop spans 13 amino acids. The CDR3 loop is CASRKTGGYEQYF. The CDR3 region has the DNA TGTGCCAGCCGTAAGACAGGGGGCTACGAGCAGTACTTC.

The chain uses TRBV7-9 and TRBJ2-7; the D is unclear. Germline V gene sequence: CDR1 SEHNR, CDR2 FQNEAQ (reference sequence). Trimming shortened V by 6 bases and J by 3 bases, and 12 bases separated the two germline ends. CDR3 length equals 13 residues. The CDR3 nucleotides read TGTGCCAGCAGTCACCCCTTCTACTACGAGCAGTACTTC. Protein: CASSHPFYYEQYF.

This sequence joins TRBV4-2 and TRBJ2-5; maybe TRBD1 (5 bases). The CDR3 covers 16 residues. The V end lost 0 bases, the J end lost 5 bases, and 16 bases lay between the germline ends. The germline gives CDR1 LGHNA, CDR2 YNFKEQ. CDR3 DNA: TGTGCCAGCAGCCAAGATCGTGGCACGTGGGGCGAGACCCAGTACTTC. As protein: CASSQDRGTWGETQYF.

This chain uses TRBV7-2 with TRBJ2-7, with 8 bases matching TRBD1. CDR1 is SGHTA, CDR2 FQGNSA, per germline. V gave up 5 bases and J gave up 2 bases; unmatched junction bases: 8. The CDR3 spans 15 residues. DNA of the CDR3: TGTGCCAGCAGCCCAGTGCCAGGGGGCCCCTACGAGCAGTACTTC. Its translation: CASSPVPGGPYEQYF.

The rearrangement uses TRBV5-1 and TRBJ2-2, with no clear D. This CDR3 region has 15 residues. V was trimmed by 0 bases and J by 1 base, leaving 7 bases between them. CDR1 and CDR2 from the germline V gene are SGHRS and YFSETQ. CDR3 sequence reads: CASSLGHRNTGELFF. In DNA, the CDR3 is TGCGCCAGCAGCTTGGGACACAGGAACACCGGGGAGCTGTTTTTT.

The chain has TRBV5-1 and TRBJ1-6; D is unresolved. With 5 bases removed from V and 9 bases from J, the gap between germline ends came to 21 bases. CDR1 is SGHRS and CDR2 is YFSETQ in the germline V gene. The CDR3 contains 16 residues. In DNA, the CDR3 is TGCGCCAGCAGTCTACGGGCGCTTACCTCGACTTCACCCCTCCACTTT. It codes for CASSLRALTSTSPLHF.

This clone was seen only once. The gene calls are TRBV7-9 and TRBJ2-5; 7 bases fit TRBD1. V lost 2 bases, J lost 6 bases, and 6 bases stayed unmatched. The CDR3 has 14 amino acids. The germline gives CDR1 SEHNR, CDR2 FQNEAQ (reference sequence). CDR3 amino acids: CASSLFGQEKTQYF. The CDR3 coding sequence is TGTGCCAGCAGCTTATTTGGACAGGAAAAGACCCAGTACTTC.

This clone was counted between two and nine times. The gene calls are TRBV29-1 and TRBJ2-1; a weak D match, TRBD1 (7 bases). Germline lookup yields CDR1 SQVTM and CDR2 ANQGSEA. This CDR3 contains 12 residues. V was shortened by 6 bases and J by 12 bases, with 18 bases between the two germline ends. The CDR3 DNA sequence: TGCAGCGTGGAGGGGGCTAGCGAAGGGCAGTTCTTC. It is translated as CSVEGASEGQFF.

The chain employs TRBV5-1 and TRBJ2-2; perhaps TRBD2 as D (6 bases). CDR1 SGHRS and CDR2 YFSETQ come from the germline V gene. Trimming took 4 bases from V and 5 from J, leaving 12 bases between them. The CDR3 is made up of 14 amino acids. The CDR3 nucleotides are TGCGCCAGCAGCCTGTGGCGGGAAACCGGGGAGCTGTTTTTT. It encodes CASSLWRETGELFF.

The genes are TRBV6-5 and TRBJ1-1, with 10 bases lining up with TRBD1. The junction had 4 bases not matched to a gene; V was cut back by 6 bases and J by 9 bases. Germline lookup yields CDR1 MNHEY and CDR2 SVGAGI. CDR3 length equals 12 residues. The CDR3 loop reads CASRDRGRQAFF. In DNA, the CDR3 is TGTGCCAGCAGAGACAGGGGGCGGCAAGCTTTCTTT.

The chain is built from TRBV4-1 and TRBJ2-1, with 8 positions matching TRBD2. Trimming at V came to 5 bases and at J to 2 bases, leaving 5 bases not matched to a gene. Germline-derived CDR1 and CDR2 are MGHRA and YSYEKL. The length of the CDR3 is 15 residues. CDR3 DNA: TGCGCCAGCAGCAAGAGCGGGGGCCCCTACAATGAGCAGTTCTTC. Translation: CASSKSGGPYNEQFF.

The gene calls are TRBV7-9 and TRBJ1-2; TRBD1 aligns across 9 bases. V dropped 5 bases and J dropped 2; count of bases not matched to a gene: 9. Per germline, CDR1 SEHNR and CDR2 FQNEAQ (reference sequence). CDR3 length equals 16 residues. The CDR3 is CASSRSGTGRNYGYTF. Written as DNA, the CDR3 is TGTGCCAGCAGCCGATCCGGGACAGGGCGAAACTATGGCTACACCTTC.

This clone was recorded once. The CDR3 spells CASSPPRAGETQYF. The CDR3 DNA sequence: TGTGCCAGCAGCCCCCCAAGAGCTGGAGAGACCCAGTACTTC. V gene TRBV7-8 combines with J gene TRBJ2-5; D not resolved. The V and J ends lost 5 bases and 4 bases respectively, with 14 bases between them. The germline CDR1 and CDR2 sequences are SGHVS and FQNEAQ. This CDR3 is built from 14 residues.

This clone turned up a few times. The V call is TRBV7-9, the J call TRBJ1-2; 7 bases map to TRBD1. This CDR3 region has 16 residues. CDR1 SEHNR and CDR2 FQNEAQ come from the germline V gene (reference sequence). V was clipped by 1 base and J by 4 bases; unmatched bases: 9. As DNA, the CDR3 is TGTGCCAGCAGCTTAGGGGGTCACAGGGGTGGCTATGGCTACACCTTC. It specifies CASSLGGHRGGYGYTF.

The CDR3 DNA follows: TGTGCCAGCAGTTACCTCGGCGGTAACTATGGCTACACCTTC. Amino acids: CASSYLGGNYGYTF. The chain has TRBV6-5 and TRBJ1-2; D call uncertain. Trimming shortened V by 2 bases and J by 1 base, and 8 bases separated the two germline ends. From germline, CDR1 is MNHEY and CDR2 SVGAGI. The CDR3 is 14 amino acids.

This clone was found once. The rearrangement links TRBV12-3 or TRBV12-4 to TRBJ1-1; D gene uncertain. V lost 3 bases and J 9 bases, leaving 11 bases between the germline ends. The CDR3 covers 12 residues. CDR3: CASSLGGVQAFF. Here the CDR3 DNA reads TGTGCCAGCAGTTTGGGAGGCGTCCAAGCTTTCTTT.

In DNA form, the CDR3 reads TGCGCCAGCAGCTTGTACGGACTAGCGGTCTCCTACAATGAGCAGTTCTTC. Protein: CASSLYGLAVSYNEQFF. V usage is TRBV5-1 and J usage is TRBJ2-1, with 10 bases matching TRBD2. The V and J ends lost 1 base and 0 bases, in that order; junction bases with no gene match: 4. The CDR3 runs 17 residues. Germline-derived CDR1 and CDR2 are SGHRS and YFSETQ.

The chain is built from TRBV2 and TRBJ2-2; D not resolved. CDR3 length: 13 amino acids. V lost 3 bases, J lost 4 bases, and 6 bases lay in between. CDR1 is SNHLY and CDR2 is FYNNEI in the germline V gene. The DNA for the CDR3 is TGTGCCAGCAGTGACTTTCTCACCGGGGAGCTGTTTTTT. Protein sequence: CASSDFLTGELFF.

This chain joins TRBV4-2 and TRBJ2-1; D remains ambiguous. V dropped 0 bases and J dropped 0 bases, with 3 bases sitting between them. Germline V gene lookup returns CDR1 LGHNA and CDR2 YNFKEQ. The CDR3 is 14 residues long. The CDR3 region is CASSQDSSYNEQFF. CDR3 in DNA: TGTGCCAGCAGCCAAGATAGCTCCTACAATGAGCAGTTCTTC.

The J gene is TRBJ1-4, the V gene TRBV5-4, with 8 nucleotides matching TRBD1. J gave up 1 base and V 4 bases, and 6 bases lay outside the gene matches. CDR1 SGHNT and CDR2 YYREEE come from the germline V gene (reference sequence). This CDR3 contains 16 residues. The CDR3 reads CASSRTGWGTNEKLFF. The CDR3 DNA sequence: TGTGCCAGCAGCCGGACAGGGTGGGGAACTAATGAAAAACTGTTTTTT.

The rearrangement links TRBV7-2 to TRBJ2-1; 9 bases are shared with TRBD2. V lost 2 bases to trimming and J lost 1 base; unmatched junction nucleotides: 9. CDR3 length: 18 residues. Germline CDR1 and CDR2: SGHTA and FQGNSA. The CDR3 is CASSLRRRLAESYNEQFF. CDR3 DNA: TGTGCCAGCAGCTTACGGCGAAGACTAGCGGAATCCTACAATGAGCAGTTCTTC.

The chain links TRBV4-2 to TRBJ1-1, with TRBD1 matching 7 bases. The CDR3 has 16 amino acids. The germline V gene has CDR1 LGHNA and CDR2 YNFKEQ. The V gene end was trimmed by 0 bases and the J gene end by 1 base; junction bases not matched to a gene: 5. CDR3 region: CASSQEKGAGNTEAFF. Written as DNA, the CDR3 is TGTGCCAGCAGCCAAGAAAAGGGGGCGGGGAACACTGAAGCTTTCTTT.

The CDR3 spells CASRSGQLYNQPQHF. DNA for the CDR3: TGTGCCAGCAGGTCCGGACAGCTTTATAATCAGCCCCAGCATTTT. This chain links TRBV6-5 with TRBJ1-5; D perhaps matches TRBD1 (6 bases). V was pared by 6 bases and J by 4 bases, with 16 bases between. The germline gives CDR1 MNHEY, CDR2 SVGAGI. This CDR3 has 15 residues.

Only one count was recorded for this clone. The CDR3 nucleotides are TGTGCCATCAGTGAGTCGAATTATTACGGCACAGATACGCAGTATTTT. As protein: CAISESNYYGTDTQYF. This chain links TRBV10-3 with TRBJ2-3; D ambiguous. The CDR3 extends over 16 amino acids. Germline lookup yields CDR1 ENHRY and CDR2 SYGVKD. Trimming shortened V by 0 bases and J by 1 base, and 11 bases separated the two germline ends.

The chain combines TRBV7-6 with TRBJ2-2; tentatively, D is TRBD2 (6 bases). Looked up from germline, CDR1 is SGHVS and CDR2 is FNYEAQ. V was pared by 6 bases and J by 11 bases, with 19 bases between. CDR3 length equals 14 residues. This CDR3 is CASRTGPGVGELFF. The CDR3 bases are TGTGCCAGCAGGACCGGGCCGGGAGTCGGAGAGCTGTTTTTT.